This is a list of T cell receptor beta chains from one sample in a study of identical twins. One entry per CDR3 protein, called by TCRdb with MiXCR from the 5' RACE reads. Among 400,000 or so distinct CDR3 sequences, 7% to 9.5% were seen once, and the ten largest hold 7.5% to 9.5%. The sequencing sample was made of naive T cells sorted from blood. The receptors stem from a woman aged 45-60 years in good health. Both conserved end residues are part of each CDR3. Each record gives: V gene, clone size, D gene, J gene, CDR3 protein, CDR3 DNA. The D gene is left open where the match is weak. Size is stated for part of the rows, as once, few or many counts, or as a class when the clone is expanded.

V gene: TRBV11-2
clone size: NA
D gene: NA
J gene: TRBJ2-7
CDR3 protein: CASSLEGSIGYEQYF
CDR3 DNA: TGTGCCAGCAGCTTAGAGGGGAGTATAGGGTACGAGCAGTACTTC

V gene: TRBV20-1
clone size: many
D gene: NA
J gene: TRBJ1-1
CDR3 protein: CSALRRNTEAFF
CDR3 DNA: TGCAGTGCTCTCAGGAGGAACACTGAAGCTTTCTTT

V gene: TRBV27
clone size: few
D gene: NA
J gene: TRBJ2-3
CDR3 protein: CASSRTPLKGDTQYF
CDR3 DNA: TGTGCCAGCAGCCGGACACCCCTAAAAGGAGATACGCAGTATTTT

V gene: TRBV7-9
clone size: few
D gene: NA
J gene: TRBJ2-2
CDR3 protein: CASSFDRGPPGLADDKNTGELFF
CDR3 DNA: TGTGCCAGCAGCTTCGACAGGGGGCCCCCGGGACTAGCGGATGACAAGAACACCGGGGAGCTGTTTTTT

V gene: TRBV24-1
clone size: NA
D gene: NA
J gene: TRBJ2-5
CDR3 protein: CATSPLPGKEEETQYF
CDR3 DNA: TGTGCCACCAGCCCACTCCCCGGGAAAGAAGAAGAGACCCAGTACTTC

V gene: TRBV12-3/TRBV12-4
clone size: many
D gene: TRBD1
J gene: TRBJ1-1
CDR3 protein: CASTLDRAVNTEAFF
CDR3 DNA: TGTGCCAGCACCCTAGACAGGGCGGTGAACACTGAAGCTTTCTTT

V gene: TRBV4-1
clone size: few
D gene: NA
J gene: TRBJ2-1
CDR3 protein: CASSQGTGSEQFF
CDR3 DNA: TGCGCCAGCAGCCAAGGGACCGGGAGCGAGCAGTTCTTC

V gene: TRBV5-1
clone size: many
D gene: NA
J gene: TRBJ1-2
CDR3 protein: CASSLVRGRSNYGYTF
CDR3 DNA: TGCGCCAGCAGCTTGGTTCGAGGTCGGTCAAACTATGGCTACACCTTC

V gene: TRBV12-3/TRBV12-4
clone size: many
D gene: TRBD1
J gene: TRBJ2-3
CDR3 protein: CASSRQGGSTDTQYF
CDR3 DNA: TGTGCCAGCAGTCGACAGGGGGGAAGCACAGATACGCAGTATTTT

V gene: TRBV11-1
clone size: many
D gene: NA
J gene: TRBJ2-2
CDR3 protein: CASSQQESSGELFF
CDR3 DNA: TGTGCCAGCAGCCAACAGGAATCCTCCGGGGAGCTGTTTTTT

V gene: TRBV7-6
clone size: NA
D gene: NA
J gene: TRBJ1-4
CDR3 protein: CASSFVRGEFNEKLFF
CDR3 DNA: TGTGCCAGCAGCTTCGTTAGGGGGGAGTTTAATGAAAAACTGTTTTTT

V gene: TRBV6-1
clone size: few
D gene: NA
J gene: TRBJ2-3
CDR3 protein: CATQKGTDTQYF
CDR3 DNA: TGTGCCACACAAAAAGGAACAGATACGCAGTATTTT

V gene: TRBV12-3/TRBV12-4
clone size: many
D gene: NA
J gene: TRBJ1-5
CDR3 protein: CASSPDSFYQPQHF
CDR3 DNA: TGTGCCAGCAGCCCCGACAGTTTCTATCAGCCCCAGCATTTT

V gene: TRBV3-1
clone size: few
D gene: TRBD1
J gene: TRBJ1-1
CDR3 protein: CASSPTGANTEAFF
CDR3 DNA: TGTGCCAGCAGCCCTACAGGGGCGAACACTGAAGCTTTCTTT

V gene: TRBV12-3/TRBV12-4
clone size: many
D gene: NA
J gene: TRBJ2-5
CDR3 protein: CASSSGTLLTMQLYF
CDR3 DNA: TGTGCCAGCAGTTCCGGGACACTTCTAACCATGCAATTATACTTC

V gene: TRBV6-5
clone size: few
D gene: NA
J gene: TRBJ1-6
CDR3 protein: CASRRTGSNNSPLHF
CDR3 DNA: TGTGCCAGCAGGCGAACAGGGTCCAATAATTCACCCCTCCACTTT

V gene: TRBV4-1
clone size: NA
D gene: TRBD2
J gene: TRBJ2-1
CDR3 protein: CASSQETLAGVRTDF
CDR3 DNA: TGCGCCAGCAGCCAAGAGACTCTAGCGGGGGTTCGGACCGACTTC

V gene: TRBV20-1
clone size: few
D gene: NA
J gene: TRBJ1-3
CDR3 protein: CSAREGPGNTIYF
CDR3 DNA: TGCAGTGCTAGAGAGGGCCCTGGAAACACCATATATTTT

V gene: TRBV27
clone size: NA
D gene: NA
J gene: TRBJ1-5
CDR3 protein: CASSLSGRVKNQPQHF
CDR3 DNA: TGTGCCAGCAGTTTATCGGGCAGGGTTAAGAATCAGCCCCAGCATTTT

V gene: TRBV10-2
clone size: few
D gene: TRBD1
J gene: TRBJ2-2
CDR3 protein: CASSTGQGEVTGELFF
CDR3 DNA: TGCGCCAGCAGTACAGGACAGGGGGAGGTCACCGGGGAGCTGTTTTTT

V gene: TRBV28
clone size: many
D gene: NA
J gene: TRBJ2-7
CDR3 protein: CASSLGGTPAYEQYF
CDR3 DNA: TGTGCCAGCAGTTTGGGGGGTACCCCTGCGTACGAGCAGTACTTC

V gene: TRBV4-1
clone size: many
D gene: TRBD2
J gene: TRBJ2-1
CDR3 protein: CASSQEGTSGRGGNEQFF
CDR3 DNA: TGCGCCAGCAGCCAAGAGGGGACTAGCGGGAGAGGTGGGAATGAGCAGTTCTTC

V gene: TRBV7-9
clone size: NA
D gene: NA
J gene: TRBJ1-5
CDR3 protein: CASSSPREGNQPQHF
CDR3 DNA: TGTGCCAGCAGCTCCCCCAGGGAGGGCAATCAGCCCCAGCATTTT

V gene: TRBV20-1
clone size: NA
D gene: NA
J gene: TRBJ2-4
CDR3 protein: CSARAVGGKGIQYF
CDR3 DNA: TGCAGTGCTAGAGCGGTGGGCGGAAAGGGCATTCAGTACTTC

V gene: TRBV5-1
clone size: few
D gene: TRBD1
J gene: TRBJ1-4
CDR3 protein: CASSLGDRDYEKLFF
CDR3 DNA: TGCGCCAGCAGCTTGGGGGACAGGGATTATGAAAAACTGTTTTTT

V gene: TRBV12-3/TRBV12-4
clone size: NA
D gene: NA
J gene: TRBJ2-2
CDR3 protein: CASSLVLRVVTGELFF
CDR3 DNA: TGTGCCAGCAGTTTAGTTCTCAGGGTGGTCACCGGGGAGCTGTTTTTT

V gene: TRBV10-3
clone size: many
D gene: TRBD2
J gene: TRBJ2-3
CDR3 protein: CAISETRLAGAGDTQYF
CDR3 DNA: TGTGCCATCAGTGAGACGAGACTAGCGGGAGCGGGGGATACGCAGTATTTT

V gene: TRBV6-5
clone size: NA
D gene: NA
J gene: TRBJ2-5
CDR3 protein: CASSYLNQGTQYF
CDR3 DNA: TGTGCCAGCAGTTATCTCAACCAGGGGACCCAGTACTTC

V gene: TRBV12-3/TRBV12-4
clone size: NA
D gene: NA
J gene: TRBJ2-2
CDR3 protein: CASSLRERAGELFF
CDR3 DNA: TGTGCCAGCAGTTTAAGGGAACGCGCCGGGGAGCTGTTTTTT

V gene: TRBV5-5
clone size: many
D gene: NA
J gene: TRBJ2-4
CDR3 protein: CASSSRKPKAKNIQYF
CDR3 DNA: TGTGCCAGCAGCTCCAGGAAGCCTAAAGCCAAAAACATTCAGTACTTC

V gene: TRBV27
clone size: few
D gene: TRBD2
J gene: TRBJ2-2
CDR3 protein: CASRRTSGSNTAAGELFF
CDR3 DNA: TGTGCCAGCAGGCGGACTAGCGGGAGCAATACTGCAGCCGGGGAGCTGTTTTTT

V gene: TRBV12-3/TRBV12-4
clone size: NA
D gene: NA
J gene: TRBJ1-1
CDR3 protein: CASSLAQRNTEAFF
CDR3 DNA: TGTGCCAGCAGTTTAGCTCAGAGGAACACTGAAGCTTTCTTT

V gene: TRBV11-2
clone size: NA
D gene: NA
J gene: TRBJ1-2
CDR3 protein: CASSLPGKKYGYTF
CDR3 DNA: TGTGCCAGCAGCTTACCAGGGAAAAAATATGGCTACACCTTC

V gene: TRBV10-3
clone size: many
D gene: NA
J gene: TRBJ1-1
CDR3 protein: CAARGQETEAFF
CDR3 DNA: TGTGCCGCCCGGGGGCAGGAGACTGAAGCTTTCTTT

V gene: TRBV4-2
clone size: few
D gene: TRBD1
J gene: TRBJ1-2
CDR3 protein: CASSHLLPGQGRANYGYTF
CDR3 DNA: TGTGCCAGCAGCCACCTACTCCCGGGACAGGGTCGGGCTAACTATGGCTACACCTTC